This T cell receptor (beta chain) originates from a study of CD8 T cells in ankylosing spondylitis. The study's findings and limits: Earlier reports found some motif variants in synovial fluid and blood in reactive arthritis. The clones that were linked to disease were reported to be significantly enriched in matched synovial fluid samples from ankylosing spondylitis patients. Seemingly characteristic of ankylosing spondylitis blood was a TCR beta motif consisting of several highly homologous variants.

Molecular-barcoded quantitative 5'-RACE produced these TCR beta libraries. One entry per CDR3 protein, called by TCRdb with MiXCR from the 5' RACE reads. The sample records 250,000 to 350,000 distinct CDR3 sequences, approximately 20% being singletons. In this sample, this clonotype turned up a few times. Antigen unknown. Germline lookup yields CDR1 SGHRS and CDR2 YFSETQ. This CDR3 contains 12 residues. V was cut by 6 bases and J by 3 bases, with 8 bases left in between. The sequenced material came from blood, either unsorted or a sorted T cell fraction (not recorded which). This rearrangement joins TRBV5-1 to TRBJ2-3; D ambiguous. The source is a male donor with ankylosing spondylitis or in good health (not recorded which). The CDR3 spells CASTSLTDTQYF. The DNA of the CDR3 is TGCGCCAGCACCTCACTTACAGATACGCAGTATTTT.